These T cell receptor beta chains were read from a single sample in a study of Graves' ophthalmopathy and Graves' hyperthyroidism. From the multiplex PCR reads, TCRdb called clonotypes with MiXCR, one entry per CDR3 protein. This table holds about 58,000 distinct CDR3 sequences, less than 65% found once. What was sequenced was peripheral blood. The receptors stem from an adult woman with Graves' ophthalmopathy. The CDR3 runs from the conserved cysteine through the conserved F or W. A D gene is named only where the DNA matches it firmly. Rows give clone size only sometimes, using once, few, many, or a class for an expanded clone.

cdr3_length	d_call	clone_size	v_call	j_call	cdr3_aa	cdr3_nt
14	-	once	TRBV15	TRBJ1-1	CATSRTGVKTEAFF	TGTGCCACCAGTAGGACGGGGGTCAAGACTGAAGCTTTCTTT
13	-	-	TRBV7-3	TRBJ1-1	CASSATGSTEAFF	TGTGCCAGCAGCGCCACAGGAAGCACTGAAGCTTTCTTT
14	TRBD1	-	TRBV20-1	TRBJ1-5	CSASGTGGYMHEHF	TGCAGTGCTAGTGGGACAGGGGGCTATATGCACGAGCATTTT
13	-	many	TRBV6-1	TRBJ2-7	CASSDGPFDEQYF	TGTGCCAGCAGTGACGGTCCGTTCGACGAGCAGTACTTC
14	-	medium-sized	TRBV7-3	TRBJ1-6	CASSQDRNNSPLHF	TGTGCCAGCAGTCAGGACAGAAATAATTCACCCCTCCACTTT
15	TRBD2	many	TRBV27	TRBJ2-1	CASSAGTSSYNEQFF	TGTGCCAGCAGTGCCGGGACTAGCAGTTACAATGAGCAGTTCTTC
15	TRBD1	-	TRBV7-3	TRBJ2-1	CASSRTGSSYNEQFF	TGTGCCAGCAGCCGGACAGGGAGCTCCTACAATGAGCAGTTCTTC
10	-	-	TRBV15	TRBJ2-3	CATSRDTQYF	TGTGCCACCAGCAGAGATACGCAGTATTTT
15	-	medium-sized	TRBV25-1	TRBJ2-7	CASTPWGGPKDEQYF	TGTGCCAGCACGCCTTGGGGGGGCCCCAAGGACGAGCAGTACTTC
16	TRBD2	many	TRBV11-2	TRBJ2-1	CASSPGLAAQGYEQFF	TGTGCCAGCAGCCCCGGACTAGCGGCACAGGGTTATGAGCAGTTCTTC
12	TRBD1	-	TRBV20-1	TRBJ2-3	CSAGGQGYEKLF	TGCAGTGCTGGGGGACAGGGTTATGAAAAACTGTTT
14	-	-	TRBV24-1	TRBJ1-2	CATSRSTTNYGYTF	TGTGCCACCAGTAGGTCGACAACAAACTATGGCTACACCTTC
17	TRBD2	-	TRBV20-1	TRBJ2-5	CSAHGGSGSSAQVAQYF	TGCAGTGCCCACGGGGGGAGCGGGAGCTCGGCCCAAGTGGCCCAGTACTTC
16	-	many	TRBV28	TRBJ1-6	CASSLRGQVWYSPLHF	TGTGCCAGCAGTTTACGTGGGCAGGTTTGGTATTCACCCCTCCACTTT
13	TRBD1	-	TRBV19	TRBJ2-7	CASSRTGAYEQYF	TGTGCCAGTAGCCGGACAGGGGCCTACGAGCAGTACTTC
15	-	few	TRBV28	TRBJ1-1	CASSLPSGGNTEAFF	TGTGCCAGCAGTCTCCCATCCGGGGGGAACACTGAAGCTTTCTTT
15	-	many	TRBV6-2/TRBV6-3	TRBJ1-6	CASSSGDLGTGPLHF	TGTGCCAGCAGTTCAGGGGACCTGGGGACCGGACCCCTCCACTTT
16	TRBD2	many	TRBV7-9	TRBJ2-1	CASRPQGASGYNEQFF	TGTGCCAGCAGACCCCAAGGGGCTAGCGGCTACAATGAGCAGTTCTTC
14	-	many	TRBV2	TRBJ2-6	CASSSKAGANVLTF	TGTGCCAGCAGCTCGAAAGCTGGGGCCAACGTCCTGACTTTC
13	TRBD1	once	TRBV24-1	TRBJ1-5	CATGRDRGEPQHF	TGTGCCACCGGACGGGACAGGGGGGAGCCCCAGCATTTT
14	-	-	TRBV2	TRBJ1-5	CASRPQAHNQPQHF	TGTGCCAGCAGACCACAGGCTCACAATCAGCCCCAGCATTTT
14	TRBD1	many	TRBV4-3	TRBJ2-7	CASSPRTGSWEQYF	TGCGCCAGCAGCCCACGGACAGGCTCTTGGGAGCAGTACTTC
13	-	many	TRBV6-2/TRBV6-3	TRBJ2-2	CASSPDSIGELFF	TGTGCCAGCAGTCCTGATTCAATCGGGGAGCTGTTTTTT
11	-	-	TRBV20-1	TRBJ1-4	CSASQYEKLFF	TGCAGTGCTAGCCAATACGAAAAACTGTTTTTT
15	-	many	TRBV4-2	TRBJ1-5	CASSQVGGGNQPQHF	TGTGCCAGCAGCCAAGTGGGGGGTGGCAATCAGCCCCAGCATTTT
14	TRBD1	-	TRBV10-2	TRBJ2-7	CASSEVQGANEQYF	TGCGCCAGCAGTGAGGTTCAGGGGGCAAACGAGCAGTACTTC
15	-	many	TRBV6-1	TRBJ2-7	CASSEVGQGRVEQYF	TGTGCCAGCAGTGAGGTTGGGCAGGGGCGAGTCGAGCAGTACTTC
13	-	-	TRBV7-9	TRBJ1-1	CASSVQGNTEAFF	TGTGCCAGCAGCGTACAGGGAAACACTGAAGCTTTCTTT
16	-	many	TRBV4-2	TRBJ2-7	CASSQVGGAGRYEQYF	TGTGCCAGCAGCCAAGTCGGCGGTGCGGGCCGCTACGAGCAGTACTTC
12	-	-	TRBV7-3	TRBJ2-3	CASSTRGNTQYF	TGTGCCAGCAGCACGAGGGGGAATACGCAGTATTTT
16	TRBD2	-	TRBV27	TRBJ2-1	CASSVEGGLALNEQVF	TGTGCCAGCAGCGTAGAGGGGGGACTAGCTCTCAATGAGCAGGTCTTC
16	TRBD2	-	TRBV20-1	TRBJ2-5	CSARDLRGGAQETQYF	TGCAGTGCTAGAGATTTGCGCGGGGGAGCCCAGGAGACCCAGTACTTC
13	-	many	TRBV14	TRBJ2-6	CASSHVPANVLTF	TGTGCCAGCAGCCATGTACCCGCCAACGTCCTGACTTTC
12	TRBD1	many	TRBV6-2/TRBV6-3	TRBJ2-7	CASRTGGAEQYF	TGTGCCAGCAGAACAGGGGGCGCGGAGCAGTACTTC
16	TRBD2	-	TRBV5-4	TRBJ2-3	CASSLASGRAPDTQYF	TGTGCCAGCAGCTTGGCCAGCGGGAGGGCCCCAGATACGCAGTATTTT
16	-	many	TRBV6-6	TRBJ2-1	CASSYLIGSSYNEQFF	TGTGCCAGCAGTTACCTGATCGGGTCCTCCTACAATGAGCAGTTCTTC
12	-	-	TRBV2	TRBJ1-3	CASSETSNTIYF	TGTGCCAGCAGTGAAACTTCTAACACCATATATTTT
13	TRBD1	-	TRBV7-3	TRBJ1-2	CASSPTGGAGYTF	TGTGCCAGCAGCCCGACAGGGGGCGCGGGCTACACCTTC
15	-	many	TRBV7-8	TRBJ1-1	CASSLDGGRGTEAFF	TGTGCCAGCAGCTTAGATGGGGGGCGAGGAACTGAAGCTTTCTTT
13	-	many	TRBV11-3	TRBJ2-4	CASSLSKGGIQYF	TGTGCCAGCAGCCTAAGCAAGGGGGGCATTCAGTACTTC
15	-	-	TRBV19	TRBJ1-2	CDSSIVEGRDYGYTF	TGTGACAGTAGTATAGTGGAGGGAAGGGACTATGGCTACACCTTC
12	-	-	TRBV10-3	TRBJ2-7	CAISELTYEQYF	TGTGCCATCAGTGAACTGACCTACGAGCAGTACTTC
15	-	many	TRBV6-6	TRBJ1-2	CASSNSGQTISGYTF	TGTGCCAGCAGTAACTCAGGACAGACGATCTCCGGCTACACCTTC
16	TRBD2	-	TRBV20-1	TRBJ2-1	CSARADSGGPRNEQFF	TGCAGTGCTAGAGCTGATAGCGGGGGGCCACGCAATGAGCAGTTCTTC
17	TRBD2	many	TRBV7-2	TRBJ2-1	CASSRNLAGRAYNEQFF	TGTGCCAGCAGCCGAAACTTAGCGGGGAGAGCTTACAATGAGCAGTTCTTC
18	TRBD1	many	TRBV5-4	TRBJ1-2	CASSLGGARDSANYGYTF	TGTGCCAGCAGCTTGGGGGGGGCCAGGGACAGCGCTAACTATGGCTACACCTTC
13	-	-	TRBV2	TRBJ2-1	CASNPERSGEQFF	TGTGCCAGCAACCCAGAGAGGTCGGGTGAGCAGTTCTTC
16	-	-	TRBV3-1	TRBJ2-3	CASSTGQSSGGDTQYF	TGTGCCAGCAGCACCGGACAGAGCTCGGGCGGAGATACGCAGTATTTT
11	-	-	TRBV7-9	TRBJ2-5	CASPDKETQYF	TGTGCCAGCCCCGACAAAGAGACCCAGTACTTC
15	TRBD1	many	TRBV7-2	TRBJ2-7	CASTPSPGQGYEQYF	TGTGCCAGCACCCCTTCACCGGGACAGGGGTACGAGCAGTACTTC
13	TRBD2	many	TRBV20-1	TRBJ2-3	CSARRSGELSQYF	TGCAGTGCTAGACGAAGCGGGGAGTTATCGCAGTATTTT
16	-	-	TRBV2	TRBJ1-5	CASSGDKGGSNQPQHF	TGTGCCAGCAGTGGCGACAAAGGGGGGAGCAATCAGCCCCAGCATTTT
15	-	-	TRBV15	TRBJ2-1	CATSRGGAGNNEQFF	TGTGCCACCAGCAGAGGGGGTGCGGGAAACAATGAGCAGTTCTTC
16	-	many	TRBV11-2	TRBJ1-3	CSSSYKGGVSGNTIYF	TGTTCCAGCAGCTACAAGGGTGGGGTTTCTGGAAACACCATATATTTT
17	-	many	TRBV5-4	TRBJ2-2	CASSPDPDRATGGELFF	TGTGCCAGCAGCCCGGACCCCGACCGGGCCACAGGGGGGGAGCTGTTTTTT